The 26 T cell receptor beta chains below come from one sample, sequenced in a study of CD8 T cells in Susac syndrome. The authors reverse transcribed roughly 0.5 to 1 ug RNA with random hexamers. Via MiXCR, TCRdb re-called the immunoSEQ multiplex PCR reads, giving one row per CDR3 protein. The sample includes some 150,000 distinct CDR3 sequences, 85% to 95% of them seen just once. The sample comprised CD4+ T cells from PBMCs. The receptor source for this set is a human donor with Susac syndrome.

This sequence joins TRBV18 and TRBJ2-3; D is possibly TRBD1 (6 bases). Trimming took off 3 bases at V and 5 bases at J, with 9 bases between the two ends. The CDR3 covers 13 residues. Germline CDR1 KGHSH, CDR2 LQKENI. The CDR3 spells CASSPGARDTQYF. The CDR3 DNA reads as TGTGCCAGCTCACCGGGGGCCAGAGATACGCAGTATTTT.

The chain couples TRBV6-6 to TRBJ2-7; D may be TRBD1 (5 bases). The CDR3 spans 12 residues. Between the trimmed V and J ends, which lost 4 bases and 3 bases, there was a span of 7 bases. Germline V gives CDR1 MNHNY, CDR2 SVGAGI (reference sequence). The CDR3 here is CASSWQGYEQYF. In DNA form, the CDR3 reads TGTGCCAGCAGTTGGCAGGGCTACGAGCAGTACTTC.

This chain joins TRBV20-1 and TRBJ1-2; the D is unclear. The CDR3 is made up of 14 amino acids. Looked up from germline, CDR1 is DFQATT and CDR2 is SNEGSKA (reference sequence). V was shortened by 5 bases and J by 4 bases, with 17 bases between the two germline ends. The CDR3 region is CSAGDTGKVYGYTF. In nucleotides, the CDR3 is TGCAGTGCTGGCGACACTGGTAAAGTCTATGGCTACACCTTC.

The rearrangement uses TRBV7-9 and TRBJ1-1; D might be TRBD1 (6 bases). V gave up 8 bases and J gave up 2 bases, with 15 bases separating them. The CDR3 sequence is 14 residues long. The germline CDR1 and CDR2 sequences are SEHNR and FQNEAQ (reference sequence). The CDR3 region has the DNA TGTGCCAGCTGGTCGCCAGGGACAAACACTGAAGCTTTCTTT. This sequence encodes CASWSPGTNTEAFF. Supplemented by reference TRBV7-9 and TRBJ1-1, the full variable domain reads DTGVSQNPRHKITKRGQNVTFRCDPISEHNRLYWYRQTLGQGPEFLTYFQNEAQLEKSRLLSDRFSAERPKGSFSTLEIQRTEQGDSAMYLCASWSPGTNTEAFFGQGTRLTVV.

This chain connects TRBV20-1 to TRBJ1-6; D perhaps matches TRBD1 (6 bases). The V end lost 3 bases, the J end lost 10 bases, and 13 bases lay between the germline ends. The CDR3 is 13 residues long. Germline V gene sequence: CDR1 DFQATT, CDR2 SNEGSKA (reference sequence). The DNA of the CDR3 is TGCAGTGCTAGGGGGGGCGGAGAATCACCCCTCCACTTT. Protein product: CSARGGGESPLHF.

J is TRBJ2-5 and V is TRBV5-1, with D unresolved. The germline V and J ends were trimmed by 1 base and 1 base, with 11 bases remaining between them. The CDR3 contains 15 residues. Per germline, CDR1 SGHRS and CDR2 YFSETQ. CDR3 loop: CASSLRLSPQETQYF. The CDR3 region has the DNA TGCGCCAGCAGCTTGCGGCTCAGCCCCCAAGAGACCCAGTACTTC.

The chain joins TRBV20-1 to TRBJ2-5; 10 bases are shared with TRBD2. Germline V gene data show CDR1 as DFQATT and CDR2 as SNEGSKA (reference sequence). CDR3 length: 13 amino acids. Unmatched junction bases numbered 8, after V lost 5 bases and J lost 8 bases. As DNA, the CDR3 is TGCAGTGCTCCCGCTAGCGGGGGTTTAACCCAGTACTTC. This gives the protein CSAPASGGLTQYF.

The chain employs TRBV3-1 and TRBJ2-1; D unresolved. This CDR3 has 13 amino acids. Trimming stripped 4 bases from V and 0 bases from J, with 4 bases between. Germline CDR1 and CDR2: LGHDT and YNNKEL (reference sequence). CDR3 protein: CASSLISYNEQFF. The CDR3 DNA is TGTGCCAGCAGCCTCATCTCCTACAATGAGCAGTTCTTC.

V gene TRBV3-1 combines with J gene TRBJ2-5, with TRBD2 matching over 8 bases. The CDR3 runs 14 residues. Per the germline V gene, CDR1 is LGHDT and CDR2 is YNNKEL (reference sequence). The trim removed 1 base at V and 5 bases at J, leaving 3 bases unmatched. As DNA, the CDR3 is TGTGCCAGCAGCCAAGGAATAGCGGGGGAGACCCAGTACTTC. It specifies CASSQGIAGETQYF.

The chain carries TRBV9 and TRBJ1-6; D uncertain. Germline V gives CDR1 SGDLS, CDR2 YYNGEE. Trimming removed 0 bases from V and 7 bases from J, with 5 bases in between. This CDR3 region has 13 residues. In DNA form, the CDR3 reads TGTGCCAGCAGCGTAGTTGGGAATTCACCCCTCCACTTT. It is translated as CASSVVGNSPLHF.

This clonotype showed up just once. The chain carries TRBV11-2 and TRBJ2-3, with a possible D match to TRBD1 (5 bases). Germline V gives CDR1 SGHAT, CDR2 FQNNGV. V lost 6 bases, J lost 0 bases, and 7 bases lay in between. This CDR3 is built from 13 residues. As DNA, the CDR3 is TGTGCCAGCAGACAGGACAGCACAGATACGCAGTATTTT. Amino acids: CASRQDSTDTQYF.

The DNA of the CDR3 is TGTGCCAGCAGCGTAAGCCCCGGGGACGGTCCTAACTATGGCTACACCTTC. Its translation: CASSVSPGDGPNYGYTF. The V gene is TRBV9, the J gene TRBJ1-2; D is perhaps TRBD1 (5 bases). Trimming took 1 base from V and 0 from J, leaving 16 bases between them. CDR3 length: 17 amino acids. The germline V gene encodes CDR1 SGDLS and CDR2 YYNGEE.

The genes are TRBV4-2 and TRBJ2-2; TRBD2 aligns across 10 bases. Germline V gene data show CDR1 as LGHNA and CDR2 as YNFKEQ. V lost 3 bases to trimming and J lost 2 bases; unmatched junction nucleotides: 3. CDR3 size: 16 residues. CDR3 DNA sequence: TGTGCCAGCAGCCAGGCTAGCGGGGGAAACACCGGGGAGCTGTTTTTT. Translating it yields CASSQASGGNTGELFF.

The chain recombines TRBV9 with TRBJ2-1, with D tentatively TRBD1 (6 bases). CDR3 length: 14 amino acids. Per germline, CDR1 SGDLS and CDR2 YYNGEE. V lost 3 bases and J 7 bases, leaving 14 bases between the germline ends. CDR3 region: CASSARGRGNEQFF. Written as DNA, the CDR3 is TGTGCCAGCAGCGCCAGAGGAAGGGGGAATGAGCAGTTCTTC.

This chain uses TRBV11-3 with TRBJ2-7; D call uncertain. V lost 5 bases to trimming and J lost 6 bases, with 11 bases between them. CDR3 length: 12 amino acids. Germline values: CDR1 SGHNT, CDR2 YENEEA. CDR3 in amino acids: CASSRTAGEQYF. The CDR3, as DNA: TGTGCCAGCAGCCGTACGGCCGGCGAGCAGTACTTC.

The rearrangement links TRBV2 to TRBJ2-5; 9 bases are a match to TRBD2. The germline CDR1 and CDR2 sequences are SNHLY and FYNNEI. The trim removed 1 base at V and 5 bases at J, leaving 5 bases unmatched. This CDR3 is 15 amino acids long. The CDR3, as DNA: TGTGCCAGCAGTGAAGAGCGGGGGGCTTCCGAGACCCAGTACTTC. Amino acid sequence: CASSEERGASETQYF.

The CDR3 DNA sequence: TGCAGCGTTGTCTTTGGTGGAGAAGAGACCCAGTACTTC. This translates into CSVVFGGEETQYF. The genes are TRBV29-1 and TRBJ2-5; D uncertain. V dropped 4 bases and J dropped 3 bases, with 12 bases sitting between them. The CDR3 covers 13 residues. The germline gives CDR1 SQVTM, CDR2 ANQGSEA.

The V and J genes are TRBV29-1 and TRBJ2-1; TRBD2 matches at 9 bases. CDR3 length: 14 amino acids. With 4 bases clipped from V and 7 bases from J, the junction kept 8 bases outside the gene matches. Germline V gives CDR1 SQVTM, CDR2 ANQGSEA. Written as DNA, the CDR3 is TGCAGCGTTGCAAGGGCGGGGGGGCGTAATGAGCAGTTCTTC. This sequence encodes CSVARAGGRNEQFF.

The chain couples TRBV5-4 to TRBJ2-1, with 9 bases that match TRBD2. CDR3 length equals 12 residues. V lost 9 bases and J lost 6; bases outside the gene matches: 4. CDR1 is SGHNT, CDR2 YYREEE, per germline (reference sequence). The CDR3 DNA is TGTGCCATACCGCGGGGGGGCAATGAGCAGTTCTTC. This sequence encodes CAIPRGGNEQFF.

V gene TRBV12-3 or TRBV12-4 combines with J gene TRBJ2-6; the D is unclear. The length of the CDR3 is 15 residues. The V end lost 6 bases, the J end lost 2 bases, and 11 bases lay between the germline ends. The CDR3, as DNA: TGTGCCAGCAGCCTTCCCCAGGCTGGGGCCAACGTCCTGACTTTC. Protein: CASSLPQAGANVLTF.

The CDR3 region is CSVEPTTVRQETQYF. CDR3 bases: TGCAGCGTCGAGCCCACCACGGTTCGACAAGAGACCCAGTACTTC. The rearrangement links TRBV29-1 to TRBJ2-5; D not resolved. Germline V gives CDR1 SQVTM, CDR2 ANQGSEA. V was pared by 6 bases and J by 2 bases, with 19 bases between. The CDR3 totals 15 residues.

The chain employs TRBV7-9 and TRBJ1-6; D remains unclear. V was shortened by 5 bases and J by 6 bases, with 11 bases between the two germline ends. The length of the CDR3 is 14 residues. CDR1 and CDR2 from the germline V gene are SEHNR and FQNEAQ (reference sequence). CDR3 DNA: TGTGCCAGCAGCCCCCCCGGGTTTAATTCACCCCTCCACTTT. Protein product: CASSPPGFNSPLHF.

J is TRBJ2-5 and V is TRBV7-2; TRBD1 agrees at 7 bases. Germline CDR1 and CDR2: SGHTA and FQGNSA. CDR3 length: 15 amino acids. Unmatched junction bases numbered 10, after V lost 4 bases and J lost 5 bases. The DNA of the CDR3 is TGTGCCAGCAGCTCCGGACAGGTCGGCGCGGAGACCCAGTACTTC. Protein sequence: CASSSGQVGAETQYF. Variable domain in full (rest from reference TRBV7-2 and TRBJ2-5): GAGVSQSPSNKVTEKGKDVELRCDPISGHTALYWYRQSLGQGLEFLIYFQGNSAPDKSGLPSDRFSAERTGGSVSTLTIQRTQQEDSAVYLCASSSGQVGAETQYFGPGTRLLVL.

The chain carries TRBV12-3 or TRBV12-4 and TRBJ1-5; 11 bases align to TRBD1. The CDR3 loop spans 14 amino acids. V dropped 7 bases and J dropped 6; count of bases not matched to a gene: 5. The CDR3 loop reads CASTPDRGPQPQHF. CDR3 bases: TGTGCCAGCACTCCGGACAGGGGGCCTCAGCCCCAGCATTTT.

Points on this clonotype: Compared with germline, one end of the junction differs, possibly owing to a read error. V and J are TRBV20-1 and TRBJ2-7; 8 bases align to TRBD1. This CDR3 has 13 residues. Germline-derived CDR1 and CDR2 are DFQATT and SNEGSKA (reference sequence). Here the CDR3 DNA reads TGCAGTGCTCCGGACAGGGACTCCTCCGAGCAGTACTTC. It codes for CSAPDRDSSEQYF.

The CDR3 nucleotides are TGTGCCAGCAGCTTGGGACGGGGGACAACTAATGAAAAACTGTTTTTT. This translates into CASSLGRGTTNEKLFF. The chain couples TRBV13 to TRBJ1-4; a weak D match, TRBD1 (5 bases). Trimming shortened V by 3 bases and J by 0 bases, and 11 bases separated the two germline ends. The CDR3 runs to 16 residues. Germline values: CDR1 PRHDT, CDR2 FYEKMQ (reference sequence).